The entry that follows covers one T cell receptor beta chain sequence. The antigen it recognizes is unknown. Within one base of it there is no much larger clone, and no base qualities were kept. V loses 2 bases at its end and J loses 4 bases; junction bases beyond the gene matches: 13. Taken from the germline V gene, the CDR1 and CDR2 loops are MNHNS and SASEGT. The CDR3 sequence holds 18 residues, the cysteine and phenylalanine included. Just CDR3 DNA is preserved here, 54 bases in frame from base 1. These data come from a study of blood T cell repertoires in COVID-19 (dated by TCRdb to about 2020). With respect to the entire study: Samples from collaborators originated in the United States, Italy and Spain and spanned both the acute and convalescent phases of COVID-19. Nearly every sample came with metadata listing a de-identified subject ID, COVID-19 status, age in years and sex. The dataset comprised deeply sampled blood TCRbeta repertoires from subjects exposed to, actively infected with, or recovered from COVID-19. The repertoires were made available in a free public database intended to serve as a resource for research on the immune response to SARS-CoV-2. The material from the prospective study consisted of cDNA or gDNA derived from T cells, B-cell-depleted T cells, or PBMCs. Where HLA class I and class II types were available, the types were taken from metadata supplied by the sample provider, not from assay-based typing. Samples were obtained from the ongoing ImmuneRACE study (first 160 participants) and from over 1,000 subjects provided by 6 global collaborators. Results and caveats for the whole study, not just this receptor: The quantity of clinical and demographic metadata differed by source and by participant and was supplied without curation.

Samples from volunteer blood donors who had recovered from COVID-19 were contributed by a second Seattle source. Collaborating institutions collected whole blood in K2EDTA tubes following their own protocols. For TCRbeta analysis, collaborators shipped samples in one of three forms: frozen whole blood, isolated PBMCs, or DNA extracted from either of those sample types. The immunoSEQ Assay, a bias-controlled multiplex PCR, was used to amplify TCRbeta CDR3 regions from genomic DNA. Turning to the authors' computational methods: Within the assay, amplification of reference gene primers was used to estimate how many nucleated cells each sample contained. To quantify the absolute abundance of each unique TCRbeta CDR3 rearrangement, sequence reads were collapsed and filtered. For each sample, productive Simpson clonality was calculated by taking the square root of Simpson's diversity index across productive rearrangements. TCRdb provides this immuneACCESS table in a form limited to in-frame rearrangements. Some clones are lacking; in checked studies, under half of them reflect an unresolved V gene, and why the rest are absent is not known. For V, J and clone size, that table is used; D and trimming come from the DNA. The sample has about 270,000 clones on record, 86% of them singletons. The ten largest clones add up to 1.5% to 2% of the sample.

This TCR was recovered from a woman aged 55-69 years who had recovered from COVID-19. Sequenced: peripheral blood. The rearrangement joined TRBV6-1 to TRBJ1-3; 8 central bases correspond to TRBD1. CDR3 region: CASSEPWGRGRSGNTIYF. The sequence in DNA is TGTGCCAGCAGTGAACCGTGGGGCAGGGGGCGGTCCGGAAACACCATATATTTT.